This section outlines one TCR beta chain sequence together with its context. Antigen unknown. This sample is part of a study of response to subunit inactivated influenza vaccine. Study-wide points: Each seasonal influenza vaccination recruits few new T cells, the authors suggested.

This CDR3 spans 16 amino acids. The V gene's germline CDR1 is MNHEY and CDR2 SVGAGI. V shed 2 bases, J shed 4 bases, and the junction held 8 bases outside the gene matches. TCRdb re-called the RT-PCR reads through MiXCR, storing one row per CDR3 protein. The repertoire includes hundreds of thousands of distinct CDR3 sequences, about 14% of them detected once, and 5.5% to 7% sits in the top ten. Source: PBMCs from blood, taken approximately 15 days before vaccination. The sequence derives from a man between 50 and 59 years old who received an inactivated influenza vaccine. The V and J genes are TRBV6-5 and TRBJ2-3; TRBD2 agrees at 8 bases. CDR3: CASSYDGGRSADTQYF. The CDR3, as DNA: TGTGCCAGCAGTTACGATGGCGGGAGGAGTGCAGATACGCAGTATTTT.